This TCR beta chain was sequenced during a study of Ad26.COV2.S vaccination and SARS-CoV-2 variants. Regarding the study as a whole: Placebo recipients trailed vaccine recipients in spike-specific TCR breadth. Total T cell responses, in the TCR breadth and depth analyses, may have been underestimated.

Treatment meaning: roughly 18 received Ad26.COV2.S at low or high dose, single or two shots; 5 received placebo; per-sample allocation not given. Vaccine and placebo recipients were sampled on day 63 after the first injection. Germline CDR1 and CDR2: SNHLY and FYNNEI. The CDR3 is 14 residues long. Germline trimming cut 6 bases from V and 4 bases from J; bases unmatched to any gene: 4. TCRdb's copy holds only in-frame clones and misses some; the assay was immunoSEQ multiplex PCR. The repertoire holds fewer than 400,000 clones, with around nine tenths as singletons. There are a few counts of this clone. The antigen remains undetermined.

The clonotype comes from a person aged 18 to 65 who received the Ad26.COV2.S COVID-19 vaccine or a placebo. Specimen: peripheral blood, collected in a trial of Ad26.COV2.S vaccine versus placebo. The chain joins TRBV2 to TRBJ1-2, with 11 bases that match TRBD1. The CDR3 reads CASSGTGGIYGYTF. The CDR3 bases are TGTGCCAGCAGCGGGACAGGGGGTATCTATGGCTACACCTTC.